The 17 T cell receptor beta chains below were found in one sample sequenced in a study of control samples from healthy donors and cancer patients. Using immunoSEQ multiplex PCR, the repertoire was profiled, and TCRdb retains in-frame clones only, with some absent. Among 75,000 to 90,000 clones listed, about 89% were seen once. The sequenced sample consisted of PBMCs. The receptors originated from a woman aged 45-60 years with colorectal cancer.

The genes are TRBV5-4 and TRBJ1-1; possibly TRBD1 for D (6 bases). CDR1 and CDR2 (germline): SGHNT, YYREEE (reference sequence). The CDR3 sequence is 14 residues long. With 2 bases removed from V and 3 bases from J, the gap between germline ends came to 11 bases. Written as DNA, the CDR3 is TGTGCCAGCAGCTTCCAAGGGGGGGACACTGAAGCTTTCTTT. Amino acid sequence: CASSFQGGDTEAFF.

This chain joins TRBV6-5 and TRBJ1-5; 8 nucleotides agree with TRBD1. The CDR3 has 14 residues. The J segment lost 2 bases and the V segment lost 6 bases, leaving 3 bases of the junction unmatched. The germline V gene has CDR1 MNHEY and CDR2 SVGAGI. Here the CDR3 reads CASSPTGGNQPQHF. In DNA, the CDR3 is TGTGCCAGCAGCCCGACAGGGGGCAATCAGCCCCAGCATTTT.

The chain recombines TRBV28 with TRBJ2-6; possibly TRBD1 for D (6 bases). The germline V gene has CDR1 MDHEN and CDR2 SYDVKM. This CDR3 spans 15 amino acids. V dropped 6 bases and J dropped 2 bases, with 11 bases sitting between them. The CDR3 reads CASSLNRAGANVLTF. CDR3 DNA: TGTGCCAGCAGCCTCAACAGGGCTGGGGCCAACGTCCTGACTTTC.

The rearrangement links TRBV19 to TRBJ1-1; D perhaps matches TRBD1 (6 bases). Trimming stripped 6 bases from V and 2 bases from J, with 10 bases between. The CDR3 sequence is 13 residues long. Germline lookup yields CDR1 LNHDA and CDR2 SQIVND (reference sequence). The CDR3 region is CASSLQGNTEAFF. The CDR3 region has the DNA TGTGCCAGTAGCCTACAGGGCAACACTGAAGCTTTCTTT.

To note about this clone: Other DNA sequences in this specimen translate into the identical CDR3. The V call is TRBV5-1, the J call TRBJ2-1; 10 positions match TRBD1. The germline gives CDR1 SGHRS, CDR2 YFSETQ. The CDR3 has 14 residues. After removal of 5 bases from V and 6 bases from J, the junction contained 5 bases not matched to a gene. The CDR3 DNA follows: TGCGCCAGCAGGGAGGGACAGGGGACCAATGAGCAGTTCTTC. Protein: CASREGQGTNEQFF.

V and J are TRBV28 and TRBJ2-7; 8 nucleotides match TRBD1. Trimming cost V 4 bases and J 6 bases; bases outside gene matches: 8. Germline V gene sequence: CDR1 MDHEN, CDR2 SYDVKM. The CDR3 is 14 residues long. CDR3 nucleotides: TGTGCCAGCAGTTCCGGACAGGGTGCTGGCGAGCAGTACGTC. Translation: CASSSGQGAGEQYV.

The genes are TRBV11-1 and TRBJ1-6, with 7 nucleotides matching TRBD1. This CDR3 has 15 residues. Germline CDR1 and CDR2: SGHAT and FQDESV (reference sequence). The V and J ends lost 3 bases and 8 bases, in that order; junction bases with no gene match: 7. In DNA, the CDR3 is TGTGCCAGCAGCTTGAACAGGGGCAGCCATTCACCCCTCCACTTT. This encodes CASSLNRGSHSPLHF.

This sequence joins TRBV9 and TRBJ1-3; TRBD1 might be the D (5 bases). The V gene lost 0 bases and the J gene lost 8 bases, with 15 bases spanning the gap. The CDR3 runs 15 residues. Germline V gene sequence: CDR1 SGDLS, CDR2 YYNGEE. The CDR3 sequence: CASSVAGGLLDTIYF. CDR3 coding DNA: TGTGCCAGCAGCGTAGCGGGGGGATTGTTGGACACCATATATTTT.

The genes are TRBV5-1 and TRBJ2-1, with TRBD2 matching over 8 bases. The CDR3 has 15 residues. Unmatched junction bases numbered 10, after V lost 4 bases and J lost 7 bases. Germline V CDR1 and CDR2: SGHRS, YFSETQ. The chain's CDR3 is CASSVGGAGLNEQFF. CDR3 in DNA: TGCGCCAGCAGCGTCGGGGGGGCCGGATTGAATGAGCAGTTCTTC.

V and J are TRBV10-2 and TRBJ2-5; TRBD2 agrees at 8 bases. Per the germline V gene, CDR1 is WSHSY and CDR2 is SAAADI. The CDR3 is 16 amino acids. V shed 10 bases and J 4 bases; nucleotides not matched to a gene: 17. CDR3 region: CATTKTRGGVRETQYF. In nucleotides, the CDR3 is TGCGCCACCACGAAGACTCGGGGGGGGGTCCGAGAGACCCAGTACTTC.

The V and J genes are TRBV7-2 and TRBJ1-2; no firm D call. The length of the CDR3 is 13 residues. Germline lookup yields CDR1 SGHTA and CDR2 FQGNSA. The ends were cut back, 4 bases at V and 4 bases at J, with 10 bases in the middle. CDR3 in DNA: TGTGCCAGCAGCTCATACACGGGCTATGGCTACACCTTC. Translated: CASSSYTGYGYTF. Full variable domain (rest looked up from reference TRBV7-2 and TRBJ1-2): GAGVSQSPSNKVTEKGKDVELRCDPISGHTALYWYRQSLGQGLEFLIYFQGNSAPDKSGLPSDRFSAERTGGSVSTLTIQRTQQEDSAVYLCASSSYTGYGYTFGSGTRLTVV.

The CDR3 loop reads CASSHSYNEQFF. As DNA, the CDR3 is TGCGCCAGCAGCCATTCGTACAATGAGCAGTTCTTC. J is TRBJ2-1 and V is TRBV4-3; D is undetermined. This CDR3 region has 12 residues. Germline CDR1 reads LGHNA; CDR2 reads YSLEER. Trimming took 3 bases from V and 4 from J, leaving 4 bases between them.

The chain has TRBV3-1 (or the pseudogene TRBV3-2) and TRBJ1-1; no clear D. The V end lost 3 bases, the J end lost 4 bases, and 9 bases lay between the germline ends. Germline CDR1 is LGHDT and CDR2 is YNNKEL (reference sequence). The CDR3 runs 13 residues. The CDR3 DNA reads TGTGCCAGCAGCCAGGGATATGGCACTGAAGCTTTCTTT. Protein product: CASSQGYGTEAFF.

The V and J genes are TRBV7-8 and TRBJ1-3, with D perhaps TRBD1 (6 bases). This CDR3 region has 14 residues. V was cut by 8 bases and J by 0 bases, with 11 bases left in between. Germline V gives CDR1 SGHVS, CDR2 FQNEAQ. CDR3 residues: CASSTGTSGNTIYF. The CDR3, as DNA: TGTGCCAGCTCAACAGGGACCTCTGGAAACACCATATATTTT.

The chain recombines TRBV2 with TRBJ1-2; 7 bases map to TRBD1. V trimming: 8 bases; J trimming: 1 base; junction bases outside the gene matches: 4. Germline V lookup: CDR1 SNHLY, CDR2 FYNNEI. This CDR3 spans 13 amino acids. CDR3 nucleotide sequence: TGTGCCAGCCGGGACAGTTATAACTATGGCTACACCTTC. Its translation: CASRDSYNYGYTF.

The chain combines TRBV7-2 with TRBJ1-2; no firm D call. The CDR3 contains 14 residues. From germline, CDR1 is SGHTA and CDR2 FQGNSA. Trimming left V 5 bases short and J 0 bases short, with 10 bases between. Here the CDR3 reads CASSASWANYGYTF. The CDR3 coding sequence is TGTGCCAGCAGCGCCTCATGGGCTAACTATGGCTACACCTTC.

The chain combines TRBV5-1 with TRBJ2-5, with D perhaps TRBD1 (5 bases). The CDR3 loop spans 14 amino acids. Per the germline V gene, CDR1 is SGHRS and CDR2 is YFSETQ. V was shortened by 0 bases and J by 3 bases, with 9 bases between the two germline ends. CDR3 sequence reads: CASSLVGREETQYF. CDR3 coding DNA: TGCGCCAGCAGCTTGGTAGGCAGGGAAGAGACCCAGTACTTC.